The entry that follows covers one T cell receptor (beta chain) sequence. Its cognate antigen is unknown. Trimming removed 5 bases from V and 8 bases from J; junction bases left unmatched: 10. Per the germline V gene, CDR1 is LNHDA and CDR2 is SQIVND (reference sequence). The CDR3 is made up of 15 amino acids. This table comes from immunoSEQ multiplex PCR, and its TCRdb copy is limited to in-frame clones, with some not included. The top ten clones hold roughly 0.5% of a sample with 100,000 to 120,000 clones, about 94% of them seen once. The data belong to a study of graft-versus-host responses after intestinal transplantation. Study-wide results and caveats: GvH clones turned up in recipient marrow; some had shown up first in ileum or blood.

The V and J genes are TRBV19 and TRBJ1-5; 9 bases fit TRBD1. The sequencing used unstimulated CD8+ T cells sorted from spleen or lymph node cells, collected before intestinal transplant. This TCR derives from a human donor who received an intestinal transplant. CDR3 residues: CASSQDRGLFKPQHF. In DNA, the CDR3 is TGTGCCAGTAGTCAGGACAGGGGCCTCTTTAAGCCCCAGCATTTT.